Shown below are 14 T cell receptor beta chains from a single sample sequenced in a study of cytomegalovirus exposure and HLA in healthy donors. The PCR had 60 Vbeta and 13 Jbeta primers. Sequenced by immunoSEQ multiplex PCR; TCRdb stores in-frame clones only, minus some. The sample lists around 210,000 clones, around 78% occurring once. The sample taken for sequencing was PBMCs. Receptor source: a boy between 10 and 17 years old in good health and CMV-seronegative.

This clone showed up just a few times. J is TRBJ1-1 and V is TRBV7-3, with D possibly matching TRBD1 (5 bases). This CDR3 is built from 12 residues. V was shortened by 5 bases and J by 1 base, with 5 bases between the two germline ends. The V gene's germline CDR1 is SGHTA and CDR2 FQGTGA. The CDR3 DNA reads as TGTGCCAGCAGCACAGGGAACACTGAAGCTTTCTTT. Residues: CASSTGNTEAFF.

DNA for the CDR3: TGCAGCGTTGGCTCTGGGGGGAATGGCACTGAAGCTTTCTTT. It encodes CSVGSGGNGTEAFF. This sequence joins TRBV29-1 and TRBJ1-1, with D perhaps TRBD1 (5 bases). CDR3 size: 14 residues. V shed 4 bases and J shed 4 bases, with 16 bases lying between them. Germline CDR1 reads SQVTM; CDR2 reads ANQGSEA.

The chain combines TRBV7-8 with TRBJ2-7, with 11 bases aligning to TRBD1. The CDR3 loop spans 17 amino acids. V shed 3 bases, J shed 3 bases, and the junction held 10 bases outside the gene matches. The germline V gene has CDR1 SGHVS and CDR2 FQNEAQ. As DNA, the CDR3 is TGTGCCAGCAGCTTGGACCTTGATGGGACAGGGGGCTACGAGCAGTACTTC. Translated: CASSLDLDGTGGYEQYF.

The CDR3 region is CASSLEGGPPLHF. The CDR3 DNA reads as TGTGCCAGTAGTTTGGAGGGTGGGCCACCCCTCCACTTT. The chain carries TRBV19 and TRBJ1-6; D is undetermined. CDR1 is LNHDA and CDR2 is SQIVND in the germline V gene (reference sequence). Trimming cost V 5 bases and J 11 bases, with 13 bases left between them. This CDR3 is 13 amino acids long. Together with reference TRBV19 and TRBJ1-6, the CDR3 gives the full variable domain: DGGITQSPKYLFRKEGQNVTLSCEQNLNHDAMYWYRQDPGQGLRLIYYSQIVNDFQKGDIAEGYSVSREKKESFPLTVTSAQKNPTAFYLCASSLEGGPPLHFGNGTRLTVT.

In the case of this clone: An end of the junction does not agree with germline; a read error may underlie this. The CDR3 here is CASSLSNSFNYGYTF. The CDR3 DNA reads as TGTGCCAGCAGTCTATCAAATAGCTTTAACTATGGCTACACCTTC. The chain couples TRBV27 to TRBJ1-2; the D is unclear. The CDR3 runs to 15 residues. The germline V gene encodes CDR1 MNHEY and CDR2 SMNVEV (reference sequence).

The table lists this clone with a count of one. V and J are TRBV11-3 and TRBJ2-3, with D perhaps TRBD2 (6 bases). Deletions cut 2 bases from V and 2 bases from J, with 11 bases between. The CDR3 contains 15 residues. Per the germline V gene, CDR1 is SGHNT and CDR2 is YENEEA. CDR3 nucleotides: TGTGCCAGCAGCTTATTCCAGCGGGTCACAGATACGCAGTATTTT. Its protein is CASSLFQRVTDTQYF.

CDR3 sequence reads: CASTKRSGRGGYTF. Here the CDR3 DNA reads TGTGCCAGCACCAAACGGTCAGGGCGGGGTGGCTACACCTTC. The chain couples TRBV6-5 to TRBJ1-2; the D gene is possibly TRBD1 (5 bases). The CDR3 length is 14 residues. V shed 7 bases and J shed 7 bases, with 19 bases lying between them. CDR1 is MNHEY and CDR2 is SVGAGI in the germline V gene.

This clone occurred once. The V gene is TRBV27, the J gene TRBJ1-2; 12 bases map to TRBD1. The trim removed 1 base at V and 8 bases at J, leaving 8 bases unmatched. Germline CDR1 reads MNHEY; CDR2 reads SMNVEV (reference sequence). The CDR3 extends over 16 amino acids. CDR3 in DNA: TGTGCCAGCAGTTTATTGCCGGGACAGGGGGCAGAGGGCTACACCTTC. The encoded protein is CASSLLPGQGAEGYTF.

The chain recombines TRBV5-1 with TRBJ2-3; 9 nucleotides align to TRBD1. The CDR3 is 16 residues long. Trimming cost V 0 bases and J 3 bases; bases outside gene matches: 5. Germline V gene lookup returns CDR1 SGHRS and CDR2 YFSETQ. As DNA, the CDR3 is TGCGCCAGCAGCTTGGTAGGGACAGGGACGACAGATACGCAGTATTTT. It is translated as CASSLVGTGTTDTQYF.

The CDR3 reads CASRTGHSTDTQYF. In nucleotides, the CDR3 is TGTGCCAGCAGGACCGGACATAGCACAGATACGCAGTATTTT. V gene TRBV6-1 combines with J gene TRBJ2-3; the D gene is possibly TRBD1 (5 bases). The CDR3 has 14 residues. CDR1 is MNHNS and CDR2 is SASEGT in the germline V gene. V gave up 6 bases and J gave up 0 bases, with 10 bases separating them.

The rearrangement uses TRBV7-9 and TRBJ2-1; 7 nucleotides match TRBD1. Germline V gene lookup returns CDR1 SEHNR and CDR2 FQNEAQ (reference sequence). The CDR3 length is 16 residues. V was clipped by 5 bases and J by 0 bases; unmatched bases: 7. The CDR3 here is CASSVQGSFSYNEQFF. The CDR3 coding sequence is TGTGCCAGCAGCGTACAGGGGAGTTTCTCCTACAATGAGCAGTTCTTC.

The rearrangement links TRBV11-3 to TRBJ1-2; 9 bases line up with TRBD1. The CDR3 spans 15 residues. The junction had 1 base not matched to a gene; V was cut back by 0 bases and J by 2 bases. The germline gives CDR1 SGHNT, CDR2 YENEEA. CDR3 in amino acids: CASSLEDRGNYGYTF. The DNA for the CDR3 is TGTGCCAGCAGCTTAGAAGACAGGGGGAACTATGGCTACACCTTC.

This chain uses TRBV2 with TRBJ1-3; no definite D call. Germline V lookup: CDR1 SNHLY, CDR2 FYNNEI. V was trimmed by 4 bases and J by 0 bases, leaving 10 bases between them. The length of the CDR3 is 15 residues. The CDR3 DNA reads TGTGCCAGCAGTGTTTCACAGAGCTCTGGAAACACCATATATTTT. Translation: CASSVSQSSGNTIYF.

The chain links TRBV4-1 to TRBJ2-7; TRBD1 might be the D (6 bases). The V end lost 5 bases, the J end lost 0 bases, and 14 bases lay between the germline ends. CDR1 is MGHRA, CDR2 YSYEKL, per germline. The CDR3 has 15 amino acids. The CDR3 reads CASSRQELPSYEQYF. DNA of the CDR3: TGCGCCAGCAGCAGACAGGAGCTTCCCTCCTACGAGCAGTACTTC.